Reported below is one TCR beta chain. Its target is unknown. The CDR3 covers 13 residues. V gave up 5 bases and J gave up 10 bases, with 17 bases separating them. Germline V gene lookup returns CDR1 MNHEY and CDR2 SMNVEV (reference sequence). This sample is drawn from a study of blood T cell dynamics during melanoma immunotherapy. Study-level findings and limits: The study could not tell melanoma-specific clones from general immune activation.

A fixed DNA input of 350 ng was used per bulk PBMC sample. Sequencing used immunoSEQ multiplex PCR; TCRdb keeps in-frame clones, though not all of them. The table lists more than 15,000 clones, roughly 80% of them singletons. Time point in this sample: pre-treatment baseline. Apart from two fast progressors, RECIST 1.1 response was judged 12 weeks post-infusion. No patient had earlier systemic cancer treatment, concurrent immunosuppressants, or another active cancer. Sample: blood, taken from a patient treated with checkpoint blockade. The clonotype originates from a human donor with melanoma. The rearrangement links TRBV27 to TRBJ1-1; D might be TRBD1 (6 bases). The CDR3 loop reads CASSPQGRGIAFF. CDR3 nucleotide sequence: TGTGCCAGCAGTCCACAGGGACGGGGGATAGCTTTCTTT.